This TCR beta chain derives from a study of cytomegalovirus exposure and HLA in healthy donors. The study's findings and limits: The likely origin of a cluster of highly shared sequence variants was a sequencing artifact. Some V segments could not be told apart, so they were left out, TRBV6-2 and TRBV6-3 among them.

Remarks on this clone: Antigen: not known.

The CDR3 contains 15 residues. V dropped 3 bases and J dropped 6 bases, with 14 bases sitting between them. Germline values: CDR1 KGHSH, CDR2 LQKENI. With 60 Vbeta and 13 Jbeta primers, the PCR was carried out. Libraries were prepared by immunoSEQ multiplex PCR; TCRdb keeps only in-frame clonotypes and omits some of them. The sample includes approximately 130,000 clones, over 70% of them seen just once. V and J are TRBV18 and TRBJ2-2; perhaps TRBD1 as D (7 bases). This TCR was sampled from a woman aged 35 to 49 in good health and CMV-seronegative. Sequencing was carried out using PBMCs. CDR3 DNA: TGTGCCAGCTCACCGGAAGACAGGGACTCCGGGGAGCTGTTTTTT. The encoded protein is CASSPEDRDSGELFF.